The sequence of this TCR beta chain was determined in a study of T cell responses to AZD1222 COVID-19 vaccine. Overall study results and limits: Spike regions recognized by vaccine-associated CD4 TCRs spanned the protein, led by 160-218 and 743-854.

CDR1 is MDHEN and CDR2 is SYDVKM in the germline V gene. V was clipped by 1 base and J by 5 bases, with 15 bases between them. The CDR3 totals 16 residues. Comment on this clone: Its specificity is unknown.

Sequencing was performed with immunoSEQ multiplex PCR; in TCRdb, only in-frame clones are kept and a portion is missing. Of approximately 73,000 clones listed, about four fifths are singletons. This specimen was peripheral blood, taken on day 0 of AZD1222 vaccination. The rearrangement uses TRBV28 and TRBJ1-5; no definite D call. The clonotype comes from an adult in good health. The CDR3 nucleotides are TGTGCCAGCAGTTTATCATCAAACGGTCCTCATCAGCCCCAGCATTTT. Its translation: CASSLSSNGPHQPQHF. Based on the CDR3 plus reference TRBV28 and TRBJ1-5, the full variable domain is DVKVTQSSRYLVKRTGEKVFLECVQDMDHENMFWYRQDPGLGLRLIYFSYDVKMKEKGDIPEGYSVSREKKERFSLILESASTNQTSMYLCASSLSSNGPHQPQHFGDGTRLSIL.